The rows below give T cell receptor beta chains drawn from one sample of a study of Ad26.COV2.S vaccination and SARS-CoV-2 variants. Sequencing used immunoSEQ multiplex PCR; TCRdb keeps in-frame clones, though not all of them. This table holds 300,000 to 500,000 clones, approximately 90% found once. The sequences come from peripheral blood, collected in a trial of Ad26.COV2.S vaccine versus placebo. These receptor sequences come from a person between 18 and 65 years old who received the Ad26.COV2.S COVID-19 vaccine or a placebo. Each CDR3 is given with its conserved first and last residue. A D gene is named only where the DNA matches it firmly. Clone size is given for some rows only: seen once, a few or many times, or a class if the clone is expanded.

-	TRBV19	15	TRBD1	TRBJ2-1	TGTGCCAGTAGACCTTCCCCGGACAGGCACAATGAGCAGTTCTTC	CASRPSPDRHNEQFF
once	TRBV19	15	TRBD2	TRBJ2-1	TGTGCCAGTAGTAGAGCGGGGGCCGACTACAATGAGCAGTTCTTC	CASSRAGADYNEQFF
-	TRBV19	15	-	TRBJ2-1	TGTGCCAGTACTCTTAGGGGGGCCGGTAGCGATGAGCAGTTCTTC	CASTLRGAGSDEQFF
-	TRBV27	14	-	TRBJ1-1	TGTGCCAGCAGTTTAATCGGAATTAACACTGAAGCTTTCTTT	CASSLIGINTEAFF
-	TRBV27	12	-	TRBJ1-6	TGTGCCAGCAGTTCAGAGGGAACCCCCCTCCACTTT	CASSSEGTPLHF
once	TRBV11-2	17	-	TRBJ1-6	TGTGCCAGCAGCTTATTCCAGGGCAGCTCCTATAATTCACCCCTCCACTTT	CASSLFQGSSYNSPLHF
-	TRBV6-5	13	TRBD2	TRBJ2-1	TGTGCCAGCAGATTAGCGGGGGGGAATGAGCAGTTCTTC	CASRLAGGNEQFF
-	TRBV18	15	-	TRBJ1-2	TGTGCCAGCTCACCCCCAGGGAGCCACCCCTATGGCTACACCTTC	CASSPPGSHPYGYTF
-	TRBV6-5	15	-	TRBJ2-1	TGTGCCAGCAGTCCATTCTCCGCCGTGGACAATGAGCAGTTCTTC	CASSPFSAVDNEQFF
-	TRBV4-1	15	-	TRBJ2-1	TGCGCCAGCAGCCAAGAGGCGAGCTCCTACAATGAGCAGTTCTTC	CASSQEASSYNEQFF
-	TRBV29-1	12	-	TRBJ2-7	TGCAGCGTTGAAAAAGGGGGTGACGAGCAGTACTTC	CSVEKGGDEQYF
-	TRBV6-2/TRBV6-3	15	-	TRBJ1-2	TGTGCCAGCAGCCACACGCCGGGAAGGGGGGCTGGCTACACCTTC	CASSHTPGRGAGYTF
-	TRBV3-1/TRBV3-2	17	-	TRBJ2-2	TGTGCCAGCAGCCAAGGGGGGCTAGCGGAGAACACCGGGGAGCTGTTTTTT	CASSQGGLAENTGELFF
-	TRBV10-1	13	-	TRBJ1-5	TGCGCCAGCAGTTCCGACGTGCGGCAGCCCCAGCATTTT	CASSSDVRQPQHF